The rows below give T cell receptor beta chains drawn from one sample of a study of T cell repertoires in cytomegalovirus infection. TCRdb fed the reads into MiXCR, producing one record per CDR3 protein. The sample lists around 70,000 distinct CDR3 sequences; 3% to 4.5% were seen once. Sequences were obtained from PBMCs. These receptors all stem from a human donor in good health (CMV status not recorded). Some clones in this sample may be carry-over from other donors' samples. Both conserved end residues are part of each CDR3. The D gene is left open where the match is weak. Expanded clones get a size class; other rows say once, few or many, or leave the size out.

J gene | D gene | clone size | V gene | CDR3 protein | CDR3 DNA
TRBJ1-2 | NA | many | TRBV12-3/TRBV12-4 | CASSFARDGYTF | TGTGCCAGCAGTTTCGCCAGAGATGGCTACACCTTC
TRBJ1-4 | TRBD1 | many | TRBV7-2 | CASSLDRGEKLFF | TGTGCCAGCAGCTTGGACAGGGGTGAAAAACTGTTTTTT
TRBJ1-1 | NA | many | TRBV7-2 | CASSRTLWRNTEAFF | TGTGCCAGCAGCCGGACGCTGTGGCGGAACACTGAAGCTTTCTTT
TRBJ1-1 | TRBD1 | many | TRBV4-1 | CASSPLPTGDTEAFF | TGCGCCAGCAGCCCCTTGCCTACAGGGGACACTGAAGCTTTCTTT
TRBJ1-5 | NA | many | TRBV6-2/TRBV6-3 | CASSTQRQPQHF | TGTGCCAGCAGCACCCAAAGGCAGCCCCAGCATTTT
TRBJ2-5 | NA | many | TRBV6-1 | CASSINRDSGETQYF | TGTGCCAGCAGTATAAACAGGGATTCGGGAGAGACCCAGTACTTC
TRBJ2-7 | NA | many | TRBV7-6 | CASSEVANYEQYF | TGTGCCAGCAGCGAAGTAGCCAACTACGAGCAGTACTTC
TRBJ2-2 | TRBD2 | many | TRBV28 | CASSLTGTSGRGELFF | TGTGCCAGCAGTCTAACCGGGACTAGCGGGAGAGGGGAGCTGTTTTTT
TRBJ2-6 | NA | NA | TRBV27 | CASSFRTTRGGANVLTF | TGTGCCAGCAGTTTCAGGACTACTCGAGGTGGGGCCAACGTCCTGACTTTC
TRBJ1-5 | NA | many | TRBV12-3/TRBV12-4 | CASSLQLGQPQHF | TGTGCCAGCAGTTTACAACTCGGCCAGCCCCAGCATTTT
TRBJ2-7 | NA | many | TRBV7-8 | CASSRPNSYEQYF | TGTGCCAGCAGCCGACCCAACTCATACGAGCAGTACTTC
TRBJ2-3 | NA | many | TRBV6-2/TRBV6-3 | CASSYLVGKFPDTQYF | TGTGCCAGCAGTTACCTTGTAGGGAAGTTCCCAGATACGCAGTATTTT
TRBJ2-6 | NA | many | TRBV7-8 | CASSSFRGGANVLTF | TGTGCCAGCAGCTCCTTTAGGGGTGGGGCCAACGTCCTGACTTTC
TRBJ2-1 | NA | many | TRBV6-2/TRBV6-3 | CASSYQREQFF | TGTGCCAGCAGTTACCAAAGAGAGCAGTTCTTC
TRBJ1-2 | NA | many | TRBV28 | CASSLPPRQESYTF | TGTGCCAGCAGTTTACCCCCGAGACAGGAGAGCTACACCTTC
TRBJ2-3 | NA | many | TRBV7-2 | CASSLEGSDTQYF | TGTGCCAGCAGCTTAGAGGGTTCAGATACGCAGTATTTT
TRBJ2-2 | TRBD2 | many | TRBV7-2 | CASSLWASGRFGELFF | TGTGCCAGCAGCTTATGGGCTAGCGGGAGGTTCGGGGAGCTGTTTTTT
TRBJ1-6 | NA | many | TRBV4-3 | CASSQEEFPPRGSPLHF | TGCGCCAGCAGCCAAGAGGAGTTTCCTCCCCGGGGTTCACCCCTCCACTTT
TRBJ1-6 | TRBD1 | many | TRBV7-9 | CASSRQGGSPLHF | TGTGCCAGCAGCAGACAGGGTGGTTCACCCCTCCACTTT
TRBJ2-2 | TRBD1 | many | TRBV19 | CASSRPQGDTGELFF | TGTGCCAGTAGTCGTCCGCAGGGGGATACCGGGGAGCTGTTTTTT
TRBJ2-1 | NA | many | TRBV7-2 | CASRLARYNEQFF | TGTGCCAGCAGGCTAGCGCGCTACAATGAGCAGTTCTTC
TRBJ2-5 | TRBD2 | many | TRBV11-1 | CASSLASGGETQYF | TGTGCCAGCAGCCTAGCTAGCGGGGGAGAGACCCAGTACTTC
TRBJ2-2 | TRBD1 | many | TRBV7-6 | CASSLGQGASTGELFF | TGTGCCAGCAGCTTAGGGCAGGGGGCAAGCACCGGGGAGCTGTTTTTT
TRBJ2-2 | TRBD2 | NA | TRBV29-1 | CSVGEGLGELFF | TGCAGCGTCGGGGAGGGCCTAGGGGAGCTGTTTTTT
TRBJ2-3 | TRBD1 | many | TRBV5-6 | CASSYGTGGMGTDTQYF | TGTGCCAGCAGCTATGGGACAGGGGGTATGGGCACAGATACGCAGTATTTT
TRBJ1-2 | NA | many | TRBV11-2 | CASSRQEYYGYTF | TGTGCCAGCAGCCGCCAGGAGTACTATGGCTACACCTTC
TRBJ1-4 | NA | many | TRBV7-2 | CASSLGGGGVKGKLFF | TGTGCCAGCAGCTTAGGTGGGGGAGGGGTTAAAGGAAAACTGTTTTTT
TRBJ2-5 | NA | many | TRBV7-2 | CASSLGTFQETQYF | TGTGCCAGCAGCTTAGGCACTTTCCAAGAGACCCAGTACTTC
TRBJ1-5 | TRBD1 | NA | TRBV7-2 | CASSLGTGVQPQHF | TGTGCCAGCAGCTTGGGGACAGGGGTTCAGCCCCAGCATTTT
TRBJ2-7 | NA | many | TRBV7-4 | CASSSLYYEQYF | TGTGCCAGCAGCTCCCTATATTACGAGCAGTACTTC
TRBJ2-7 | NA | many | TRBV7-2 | CASSLRGYEQYF | TGTGCCAGCAGCCTAAGGGGGTACGAGCAGTACTTC
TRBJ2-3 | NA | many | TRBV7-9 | CASSVPGAQDTQYF | TGTGCCAGCAGCGTCCCGGGGGCGCAAGATACGCAGTATTTT
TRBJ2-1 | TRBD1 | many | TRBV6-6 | CASSITGGWRLTEQFF | TGTGCCAGCAGTATCACAGGGGGCTGGCGCTTGACTGAGCAGTTCTTC
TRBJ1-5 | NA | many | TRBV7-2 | CASSRGRVNQPQHF | TGTGCCAGCAGCCGGGGGAGAGTAAATCAGCCCCAGCATTTT
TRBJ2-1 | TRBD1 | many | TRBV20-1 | CSARRQGSYNEQFF | TGCAGTGCTAGACGACAGGGCTCCTACAATGAGCAGTTCTTC
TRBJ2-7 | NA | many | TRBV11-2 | CASSLFYEQYF | TGTGCCAGCAGCTTATTCTACGAGCAGTACTTC
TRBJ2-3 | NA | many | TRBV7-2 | CASSLFGGWGTDTQYF | TGTGCCAGCAGCTTATTCGGGGGTTGGGGCACAGATACGCAGTATTTT
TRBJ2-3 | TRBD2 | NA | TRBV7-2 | CASSFSGGASTDTQYF | TGTGCCAGCAGCTTTAGCGGGGGGGCCTCCACAGATACGCAGTATTTT
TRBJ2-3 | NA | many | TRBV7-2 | CASSLEGYNTQYF | TGTGCCAGCAGCTTAGAGGGGTACAATACGCAGTATTTT
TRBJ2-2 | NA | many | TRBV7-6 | CASSLDSLRAGELFF | TGTGCCAGCAGCTTAGACAGCCTCCGTGCCGGGGAGCTGTTTTTT
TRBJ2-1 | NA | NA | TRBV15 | CATSRDRGEDEQFF | TGTGCCACCAGCAGAGACAGGGGTGAGGATGAGCAGTTCTTC
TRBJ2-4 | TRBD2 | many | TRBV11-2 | CASSSTSGGDPVNIQYF | TGTGCCAGCAGCTCCACTAGCGGGGGCGATCCGGTAAACATTCAGTACTTC
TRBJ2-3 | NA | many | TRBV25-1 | CASSEANRGFTDTQYF | TGTGCCAGCAGTGAGGCAAACCGGGGTTTCACAGATACGCAGTATTTT
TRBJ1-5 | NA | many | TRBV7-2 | CASSLADRVGGPQHF | TGTGCCAGCAGCTTAGCGGACAGAGTAGGTGGGCCCCAGCATTTT
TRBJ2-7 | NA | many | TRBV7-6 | CASSLVGRGTGTRVEQYF | TGTGCCAGCAGCTTAGTCGGAAGGGGGACGGGTACGAGAGTGGAGCAGTACTTC
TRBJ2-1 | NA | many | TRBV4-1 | CASSPHGLAADEQFF | TGCGCCAGCAGCCCACATGGACTTGCCGCCGATGAGCAGTTCTTC
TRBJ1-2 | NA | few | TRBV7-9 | CASSLVGGRANYGYTF | TGTGCCAGCAGCTTAGTTGGAGGCCGAGCTAACTATGGCTACACCTTC
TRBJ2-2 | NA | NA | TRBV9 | CASSAMIGELFF | TGTGCCAGCAGCGCAATGATAGGGGAGCTGTTTTTT
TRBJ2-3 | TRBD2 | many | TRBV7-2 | CASSPGPAGGGQDTQYF | TGTGCCAGCAGCCCCGGTCCTGCGGGAGGTGGTCAAGATACGCAGTATTTT
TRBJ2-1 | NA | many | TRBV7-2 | CASSLDTGQFF | TGTGCCAGCAGCTTAGATACAGGGCAGTTCTTC
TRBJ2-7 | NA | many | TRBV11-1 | CASSFSALGPYEQYF | TGTGCCAGCAGCTTTTCCGCGCTAGGGCCCTACGAGCAGTACTTC
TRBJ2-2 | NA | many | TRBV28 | CASRTGQTGELFF | TGTGCCAGTCGGACCGGGCAGACCGGGGAGCTGTTTTTT
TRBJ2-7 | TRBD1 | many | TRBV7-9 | CASGTGLYEQYF | TGTGCCAGCGGGACAGGTTTGTACGAGCAGTACTTC
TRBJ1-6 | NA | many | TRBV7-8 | CASSLDQLGNSPLHF | TGTGCCAGCAGCTTAGATCAGCTGGGGAATTCACCCCTCCACTTT